This T cell receptor (beta chain) was captured by sequencing in a study of molecular identifiers for immune sequencing clone quantification. CDR3 length equals 15 residues. The germline CDR1 and CDR2 sequences are MGHRA and YSYEKL. Losses at the gene ends were 4 bases for V and 7 bases for J; bases not matched to a gene: 9. TCRdb recomputed calls from the PCR reads with MiXCR, one row per CDR3 protein. The sample yields approximately 590,000 distinct CDR3 sequences, over 25% seen once. This clonotype was obtained from a human donor in good health. Some libraries in this study had Jurkat cell RNA spiked in. The source material was naive CD8+ T cells from blood, with Jurkat cell RNA spiked in. Indicated subset: FACS-sorted CD8+CD4-CCR7+CD45RA+ naive T cells. The V gene is TRBV4-1, the J gene TRBJ1-2; 10 bases agree with TRBD1. CDR3 sequence (DNA): TGCGCCAGCAGCCTGTCGGGACAGGGGTATGGTGGCTACACCTTC. Translated: CASSLSGQGYGGYTF.